The rows below give T cell receptor beta chains drawn from one sample of a study of Ad26.COV2.S vaccination and SARS-CoV-2 variants. Repertoires were generated with immunoSEQ multiplex PCR, while TCRdb's copy carries only in-frame clones and drops some. The table has roughly 380,000 clones, roughly 88% seen once; the top ten hold 3.6%. Material: peripheral blood, obtained in a trial of Ad26.COV2.S vaccine versus placebo. The receptors here all came from a person between 18 and 65 years old who received the Ad26.COV2.S COVID-19 vaccine or a placebo. The CDR3 runs from the conserved cysteine through the conserved F or W. A D gene is named only where the DNA matches it firmly. Clone sizes are given selectively: once, few, many, or a class where the clone is expanded.

cdr3_aa	cdr3_nt	v_call	d_call	j_call	clone_size
CASGLYFEQYF	TGTGCCAGCGGGTTGTATTTCGAGCAGTACTTC	TRBV2	.	TRBJ2-7	.
CASSQLAGGSTDTQYF	TGTGCCAGCAGCCAGTTAGCGGGGGGGAGCACAGATACGCAGTATTTT	TRBV9	TRBD2	TRBJ2-3	.
CASSRGPPRAGNEQYF	TGTGCCAGCAGTCGCGGCCCCCCCCGGGCTGGGAACGAGCAGTACTTC	TRBV7-2	.	TRBJ2-7	.
CASSQAPLSPLHF	TGTGCCAGCAGCCAAGCCCCCCTCTCCCCCCTCCACTTT	TRBV14	.	TRBJ1-6	.
CASSPRLFSYEQYF	TGTGCCAGCAGCCCGCGACTTTTCTCCTACGAGCAGTACTTC	TRBV7-2	.	TRBJ2-7	.
CASSQDGAGGVNQPQHF	TGCGCCAGCAGCCAAGATGGGGCAGGGGGCGTCAATCAGCCCCAGCATTTT	TRBV4-1	TRBD1	TRBJ1-5	.
CASSQLQGPGIYEQYF	TGTGCCAGCAGCCAACTTCAGGGCCCCGGGATCTACGAGCAGTACTTC	TRBV5-5	.	TRBJ2-7	.
CASSFFSGTPQNQPQHF	TGTGCCAGCAGTTTCTTCTCCGGGACACCCCAGAATCAGCCCCAGCATTTT	TRBV28	.	TRBJ1-5	.
CAWGVTMGETQYF	TGTGCCTGGGGGGTGACTATGGGGGAGACCCAGTACTTC	TRBV30	.	TRBJ2-5	.
CASSLLRTGIPDTQYF	TGTGCCAGCAGTTTGTTGCGGACAGGGATTCCAGATACGCAGTATTTT	TRBV28	TRBD1	TRBJ2-3	.
CASSSRDRGLDEQFF	TGTGCCAGCAGTTCCCGGGACAGGGGCCTCGATGAGCAGTTCTTC	TRBV27	TRBD1	TRBJ2-1	once
CASSLGRQLYPYGYTF	TGTGCCAGCAGCTTGGGGCGACAGCTTTACCCTTATGGCTACACCTTC	TRBV7-9	.	TRBJ1-2	few
CASSFDTTRETQYF	TGTGCCAGCAGCTTCGACACAACTCGGGAGACCCAGTACTTC	TRBV5-6	.	TRBJ2-5	once
CASTFRVKNHGYTF	TGTGCCAGCACCTTTAGGGTCAAAAATCATGGCTACACCTTC	TRBV7-2	.	TRBJ1-2	once
CASSLEALAGGTYEQYF	TGTGCCAGCAGCTTAGAGGCTCTAGCGGGGGGTACCTACGAGCAGTACTTC	TRBV7-2	TRBD2	TRBJ2-7	.
CASSVTTYGTGELFF	TGTGCCAGCAGCGTAACTACGTATGGCACCGGGGAGCTGTTTTTT	TRBV9	.	TRBJ2-2	.
CASSPGTGVQGGEQFF	TGTGCCAGCAGCCCAGGGACAGGGGTGCAGGGAGGTGAGCAGTTCTTC	TRBV7-9	TRBD1	TRBJ2-1	.